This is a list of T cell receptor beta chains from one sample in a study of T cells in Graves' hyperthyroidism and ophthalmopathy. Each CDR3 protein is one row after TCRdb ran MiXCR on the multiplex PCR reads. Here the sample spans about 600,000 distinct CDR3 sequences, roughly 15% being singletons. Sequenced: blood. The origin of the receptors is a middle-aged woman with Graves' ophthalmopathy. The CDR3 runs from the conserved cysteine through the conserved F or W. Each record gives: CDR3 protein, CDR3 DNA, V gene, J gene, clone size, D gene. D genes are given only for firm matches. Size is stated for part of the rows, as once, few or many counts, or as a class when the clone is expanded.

cdr3_aa: CASSRRAGDGQFF
cdr3_nt: TGTGCCAGCAGCCGTCGGGCGGGGGATGGGCAGTTCTTC
v_call: TRBV11-3
j_call: TRBJ2-1
clone_size: few
d_call: TRBD2

cdr3_aa: CASRGTLGTGDTGELFF
cdr3_nt: TGTGCCAGCAGGGGGACCTTAGGGACAGGGGACACCGGGGAGCTGTTTTTT
v_call: TRBV12-3/TRBV12-4
j_call: TRBJ2-2
clone_size: NA
d_call: TRBD1

cdr3_aa: CASSSGGGRNTEAFF
cdr3_nt: TGTGCCAGCAGCTCTGGAGGGGGCCGGAACACTGAAGCTTTCTTT
v_call: TRBV7-6
j_call: TRBJ1-1
clone_size: few
d_call: TRBD1

cdr3_aa: CASSLGDYSEKLFF
cdr3_nt: TGCGCCAGCAGCTTGGGAGACTATTCTGAAAAACTGTTTTTT
v_call: TRBV5-1
j_call: TRBJ1-4
clone_size: NA
d_call: NA

cdr3_aa: CSARDWGLGENIQYF
cdr3_nt: TGCAGTGCTAGAGATTGGGGCCTAGGTGAAAACATTCAGTACTTC
v_call: TRBV20-1
j_call: TRBJ2-4
clone_size: NA
d_call: NA

cdr3_aa: CATSLAGNTIYF
cdr3_nt: TGTGCCACCTCCCTTGCTGGAAACACCATATATTTT
v_call: TRBV6-2/TRBV6-3
j_call: TRBJ1-3
clone_size: NA
d_call: NA

cdr3_aa: CASSVAGGGLYEQYF
cdr3_nt: TGTGCCAGCAGCGTAGCGGGAGGGGGCCTCTACGAGCAGTACTTC
v_call: TRBV11-2
j_call: TRBJ2-7
clone_size: many
d_call: TRBD2

cdr3_aa: CASRGPGTEKPGNTIYF
cdr3_nt: TGTGCCAGCAGGGGTCCCGGGACAGAGAAACCTGGAAACACCATATATTTT
v_call: TRBV12-3/TRBV12-4
j_call: TRBJ1-3
clone_size: once
d_call: TRBD1

cdr3_aa: CATRSGNDRAIEKLFF
cdr3_nt: TGTGCCACCAGGAGTGGTAATGACAGGGCCATTGAAAAACTGTTTTTT
v_call: TRBV24-1
j_call: TRBJ1-4
clone_size: NA
d_call: TRBD1

cdr3_aa: CASSEGAERGEQFF
cdr3_nt: TGTGCCAGCAGTGAGGGAGCGGAGAGGGGTGAGCAGTTCTTC
v_call: TRBV6-1
j_call: TRBJ2-1
clone_size: many
d_call: NA

cdr3_aa: CASRALEGGVNEQFF
cdr3_nt: TGCGCCAGCAGGGCTCTCGAGGGGGGAGTGAATGAGCAGTTCTTC
v_call: TRBV10-2
j_call: TRBJ2-1
clone_size: once
d_call: NA

cdr3_aa: CASNHGRGRSYEQYF
cdr3_nt: TGTGCCAGCAACCACGGAAGGGGCAGATCCTACGAGCAGTACTTC
v_call: TRBV2
j_call: TRBJ2-7
clone_size: many
d_call: NA

cdr3_aa: CASSEGGAWNTEAFF
cdr3_nt: TGTGCCAGCAGTGAAGGGGGGGCTTGGAACACTGAAGCTTTCTTT
v_call: TRBV6-1
j_call: TRBJ1-1
clone_size: few
d_call: NA

cdr3_aa: CASSQVRGQGFGAFF
cdr3_nt: TGTGCCAGCAGCCAAGTCAGGGGACAGGGTTTCGGAGCTTTCTTT
v_call: TRBV3-1
j_call: TRBJ1-1
clone_size: many
d_call: TRBD1

cdr3_aa: CASSFLAGADEQFF
cdr3_nt: TGTGCCAGCAGTTTCCTAGCGGGAGCCGATGAGCAGTTCTTC
v_call: TRBV2
j_call: TRBJ2-1
clone_size: NA
d_call: TRBD2

cdr3_aa: CASKEQYF
cdr3_nt: TGTGCCAGCAAAGAGCAGTACTTC
v_call: TRBV27
j_call: TRBJ2-7
clone_size: NA
d_call: NA